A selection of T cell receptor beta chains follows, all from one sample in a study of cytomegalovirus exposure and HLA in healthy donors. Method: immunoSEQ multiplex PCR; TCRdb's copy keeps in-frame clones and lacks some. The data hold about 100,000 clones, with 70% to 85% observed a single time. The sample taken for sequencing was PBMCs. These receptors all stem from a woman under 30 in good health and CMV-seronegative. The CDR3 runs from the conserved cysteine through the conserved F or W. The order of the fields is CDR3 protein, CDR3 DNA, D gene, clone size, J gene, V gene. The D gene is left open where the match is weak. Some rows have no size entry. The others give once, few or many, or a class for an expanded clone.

CASSSGLDYEQYF TGTGCCAGCAGCTCTGGACTAGACTACGAGCAGTACTTC TRBD2 - TRBJ2-7 TRBV13
CASSPAGAGGSYNEQFF TGTGCCAGCAGTCCAGCTGGAGCGGGGGGATCCTACAATGAGCAGTTCTTC TRBD2 - TRBJ2-1 TRBV13
CASTKRTSGIQETQYF TGCGCCAGCACTAAAAGGACTAGCGGGATTCAAGAGACCCAGTACTTC TRBD2 - TRBJ2-5 TRBV5-1
CASSLDRRNQPQHF TGTGCCAGCAGCTTAGACAGACGGAATCAGCCCCAGCATTTT - - TRBJ1-5 TRBV7-2
CSVGYGGAGELFF TGCAGCGTTGGGTACGGGGGGGCCGGGGAGCTGTTTTTT TRBD2 - TRBJ2-2 TRBV29-1
CASSKEIQGYGYTF TGTGCCAGCAGCAAAGAGATACAGGGCTATGGCTACACCTTC - - TRBJ1-2 TRBV21-1
CASSSRTGHTEAFF TGTGCCAGCAGTTCCCGGACAGGGCACACTGAAGCTTTCTTT TRBD1 few TRBJ1-1 TRBV27
CASSSNRDKSSYEQYF TGTGCCAGCAGCTCAAACCGGGACAAGAGCTCCTACGAGCAGTACTTC - - TRBJ2-7 TRBV7-9
CASSLSGGEQFF TGTGCCAGCAGCTTAAGCGGGGGTGAGCAGTTCTTC TRBD2 - TRBJ2-1 TRBV7-9
CASSRGPRFVDTQYF TGTGCCAGCAGCAGGGGGCCAAGGTTCGTAGATACGCAGTATTTT TRBD1 - TRBJ2-3 TRBV2
CASSLGTGTEAFF TGTGCCAGCAGTTTAGGGACAGGGACTGAAGCTTTCTTT TRBD1 few TRBJ1-1 TRBV28
CASSLATGGDSEQYF TGTGCCAGCAGCTTAGCAACGGGAGGGGATTCCGAGCAGTACTTC TRBD2 once TRBJ2-7 TRBV7-8
CSAGDRNYGYTF TGCAGCGCTGGCGACAGAAACTATGGCTACACCTTC - - TRBJ1-2 TRBV29-1
CASSFFQDEAFF TGTGCCAGCAGCTTTTTCCAGGATGAAGCTTTCTTT - - TRBJ1-1 TRBV7-9
CASSLGSGDTDTQYF TGTGCCAGCAGCTTAGGCAGCGGGGATACAGATACGCAGTATTTT TRBD2 - TRBJ2-3 TRBV7-9
CASSQTENYGYTF TGCGCCAGCAGCCAGACAGAAAACTATGGCTACACCTTC - - TRBJ1-2 TRBV4-1
CAISESGQRNYGYTF TGTGCCATCAGTGAGTCTGGACAGCGTAACTATGGCTACACCTTC - - TRBJ1-2 TRBV10-3
CASRAGEQETQYF TGTGCCAGCAGAGCAGGGGAACAAGAGACCCAGTACTTC - - TRBJ2-5 TRBV2
CASSYPGQRGYTF TGTGCCAGCAGTTACCCGGGACAGCGGGGCTACACCTTC TRBD1 - TRBJ1-2 TRBV6-5
CASSRDSTYEQYF TGTGCCAGCAGCCGGGACAGCACTTACGAGCAGTACTTC TRBD1 - TRBJ2-7 TRBV9
CASSLELAGGTGELFF TGTGCCAGCAGCTTGGAACTAGCTGGTGGCACCGGGGAGCTGTTTTTT - - TRBJ2-2 TRBV5-6
CASLLGSGTGNGYTF TGTGCCAGCTTATTGGGCTCCGGGACAGGGAATGGCTACACCTTC TRBD1 - TRBJ1-2 TRBV6-1
CASRPGQNNYGYTF TGTGCCAGCAGGCCGGGACAAAATAACTATGGCTACACCTTC - - TRBJ1-2 TRBV5-6
CASSHALASPTDTQYF TGTGCCAGCAGCCACGCACTAGCGAGCCCAACAGATACGCAGTATTTT TRBD2 - TRBJ2-3 TRBV7-2
CTSSLGTGRPYEQYF TGTACCAGCAGCTTAGGGACAGGGCGCCCCTACGAGCAGTACTTC TRBD1 - TRBJ2-7 TRBV7-3
CASSLEGGEIWSSPLHF TGTGCCAGCAGCTTGGAAGGGGGCGAGATTTGGAGTTCACCCCTCCACTTT TRBD1 - TRBJ1-6 TRBV5-5
CASRTGQGSSQPQHF TGTGCCAGCAGGACTGGACAGGGCTCCAGTCAGCCCCAGCATTTT TRBD1 few TRBJ1-5 TRBV6-1
CASSQGRAFLYGYTF TGTGCCAGCAGCCAAGGGAGGGCATTCCTCTATGGCTACACCTTC - - TRBJ1-2 TRBV14
CASSFGTDRLHGYTF TGTGCCAGCAGTTTTGGGACAGACAGACTGCATGGCTACACCTTC TRBD1 - TRBJ1-2 TRBV28
CSVAWERGQNQPQHF TGCAGCGTTGCTTGGGAGCGGGGGCAGAATCAGCCCCAGCATTTT - - TRBJ1-5 TRBV29-1
CARSPKRLGTGIMNTEAFF TGTGCCAGAAGCCCCAAAAGGCTCGGGACAGGGATCATGAACACTGAAGCTTTCTTT - - TRBJ1-1 TRBV7-5
CASSLRGDRGDEQYF TGCGCCAGCAGCTTAAGGGGGGACAGGGGAGACGAGCAGTACTTC TRBD1 - TRBJ2-7 TRBV5-1
CAIRSSGRGFEQYF TGTGCCATCAGGTCTAGCGGGAGGGGGTTTGAGCAGTACTTC TRBD2 - TRBJ2-7 TRBV10-3
CASSSQGETNEKLFF TGTGCCAGCAGTTCCCAGGGGGAGACTAATGAAAAACTGTTTTTT TRBD1 - TRBJ1-4 TRBV28
CASQGNYEQYF TGTGCCAGCCAGGGCAACTACGAGCAGTACTTC - - TRBJ2-7 TRBV28
CASSDETRFSNQPQHF TGTGCCAGCAGTGATGAGACACGTTTTAGCAATCAGCCCCAGCATTTT - - TRBJ1-5 TRBV6-1
CASSQVDLGLAGHNEQFF TGCGCCAGCAGCCAAGTGGATTTGGGACTAGCGGGCCACAATGAGCAGTTCTTC TRBD2 - TRBJ2-1 TRBV4-1
CASSLAGGPAFF TGTGCCAGCAGCTTAGCAGGGGGTCCGGCTTTCTTT - - TRBJ1-1 TRBV11-1
CATSKYEGARGYTF TGTGCCACCAGCAAATACGAGGGGGCGCGGGGCTACACCTTC TRBD1 - TRBJ1-2 TRBV15
CASSLANYRGIKGYTF TGTGCCAGCAGCTTGGCGAACTACAGGGGAATAAAAGGCTACACCTTC TRBD1 - TRBJ1-2 TRBV5-5
CASSLGGTGSTEQYF TGTGCCAGCAGCTTAGGAGGGACAGGGTCGACCGAGCAGTACTTC TRBD1 once TRBJ2-7 TRBV7-2
CASSLDPGQGYSPLHF TGTGCCAGCAGCTTAGATCCGGGACAGGGGTACTCACCCCTCCACTTT TRBD1 - TRBJ1-6 TRBV7-8
CSVRGNEQFF TGCAGCGTTCGGGGGAATGAGCAGTTCTTC - once TRBJ2-1 TRBV29-1
CASASWGQGEDTQYF TGTGCCAGTGCCTCTTGGGGACAGGGGGAGGATACGCAGTATTTT TRBD1 - TRBJ2-3 TRBV19
CASSSREGVMGEQFF TGTGCCAGCAGCTCCCGGGAGGGGGTCATGGGTGAGCAGTTCTTC TRBD2 - TRBJ2-1 TRBV7-9